A selection of T cell receptor beta chains follows, all from one sample in a study of blood T cell repertoires in COVID-19. TCRdb's copy holds only in-frame clones and misses some; the assay was immunoSEQ multiplex PCR. The sample consists of fewer than 200,000 clones, about 83% of them appearing once. The sample consisted of peripheral blood. These TCRs come from a woman in her sixties or seventies with COVID-19, enrolled during active disease. Both conserved end residues are part of each CDR3. The D gene is left open where the match is weak. Size values are once, few and many counts, or a class for expanded clones, and some rows have none.

cdr3_nt cdr3_aa clone_size j_call d_call v_call cdr3_length
TGTGCCAGCAGTTACCCAGATTACAATGAGCAGTTCTTC CASSYPDYNEQFF - TRBJ2-1 - TRBV6-6 13
TGTGCCAGCAGAGGGGCCGGGGAGACCCAGTACTTC CASRGAGETQYF - TRBJ2-5 - TRBV2 12
TGTGCCAGCTCAAAATGGCAGGGGGCCGACGAGCAGTACTTC CASSKWQGADEQYF - TRBJ2-7 TRBD1 TRBV18 14
TGTGCCAGCTCACCACCACCCGGGGGAGGTGAAAAACTGTTTTTT CASSPPPGGGEKLFF few TRBJ1-4 - TRBV18 15
TGTGCCAGCAGTTTAATAAGGGGCCCGTATCTCGATACGCAGTATTTT CASSLIRGPYLDTQYF - TRBJ2-3 - TRBV28 16
TGTGCCCAGACATTGGTGGGAGGGCCAGATACGCAGTATTTT CAQTLVGGPDTQYF - TRBJ2-3 TRBD2 TRBV30 14
TGCGCCAGCAGCTTGGCCTCCTCTGGAAACACCATATATTTT CASSLASSGNTIYF - TRBJ1-3 - TRBV5-1 14
TGTGCCTGGCGTGGACCGGGACAGGGGGCCGGGGAGCTGTTTTTT CAWRGPGQGAGELFF - TRBJ2-2 TRBD1 TRBV30 15
TGTGCCAGCAGCTTGGCTGGACTCAAGAGAGATACGCAGTATTTT CASSLAGLKRDTQYF - TRBJ2-3 - TRBV5-4 15
TGTGCCAGCAGCCCCACAATTATACAGGGGGAAGCTTTCTTT CASSPTIIQGEAFF - TRBJ1-1 TRBD1 TRBV9 14
TGTGCCAGCAGCTCGAGGACAGGGGTTTACACCGGGGAGCTGTTTTTT CASSSRTGVYTGELFF - TRBJ2-2 TRBD1 TRBV5-4 16
TGTGCCAGCAGAGTCCAGGGCTTTGGTTCTGGAAACACCATATATTTT CASRVQGFGSGNTIYF - TRBJ1-3 - TRBV28 16
TGCGCCAGCAGCCCCCCTAGCGGCTATCAAGAGACCCAGTACTTC CASSPPSGYQETQYF - TRBJ2-5 TRBD2 TRBV5-1 15
TGTGCCAGCACCACAAACTCCTACGAGCAGTACTTC CASTTNSYEQYF once TRBJ2-7 - TRBV28 12
TGTGCCAGCAGTCATACGTTTACGACACGGATGAATTCACCCCTCCACTTT CASSHTFTTRMNSPLHF - TRBJ1-6 - TRBV27 17
TGTGCCAGCAGCCCTTCTAAGAACACTGAAGCTTTCTTT CASSPSKNTEAFF - TRBJ1-1 - TRBV7-9 13
TGTGCCAGTAGTACGCGTTCTAAAGACAGGATTCATGGCTACACCTTC CASSTRSKDRIHGYTF - TRBJ1-2 - TRBV19 16
TGTGCCAGTAGTATTTTGGGCCGTAATTCACCCCTCCACTTT CASSILGRNSPLHF - TRBJ1-6 - TRBV19 14
TGTGCCATCAGTGACGGGGGGTTTGAAAAACTGTTTTTT CAISDGGFEKLFF - TRBJ1-4 - TRBV10-3 13
TGTGCCAGCAGCGTAGGCAGTAGCGGGAGAAAGTACTTC CASSVGSSGRKYF - TRBJ2-7 TRBD2 TRBV9 13
TGTGCCAGCAGCTTGGTCTCGGCAGGGGGTTTTGGCTACACCTTC CASSLVSAGGFGYTF - TRBJ1-2 TRBD1 TRBV5-4 15
TGCGCCAGCAGCCCCCTACAGGGCGTCCACGAGCAGTACTTC CASSPLQGVHEQYF once TRBJ2-7 - TRBV5-1 14
TGCGCCAGCAGCTTGGAAACAGGGGGCTACGAGCAGTACTTC CASSLETGGYEQYF - TRBJ2-7 TRBD1 TRBV5-1 14
TGCGCCAGCAGCCGGGGGACAGGTGGAGACACTGAAGCTTTCTTT CASSRGTGGDTEAFF - TRBJ1-1 TRBD1 TRBV5-1 15
TGCAGTGGGGAGTCGGAGACCCAGTACTTC CSGESETQYF - TRBJ2-5 - TRBV20-1 10
TGTGCCAGCAGTTCTCTCTCGACAGGGGGCTACTACGAGCAGTACTTC CASSSLSTGGYYEQYF - TRBJ2-7 TRBD1 TRBV27 16
TGTGCCAGCAGCGTAATGGACAGGGTCGACACTGAAGCTTTCTTT CASSVMDRVDTEAFF - TRBJ1-1 TRBD1 TRBV9 15
TGCGCCAGCAGCCAACCGGACAGGGGTAAAGCTTACAATGAAAAACTGTTTTTT CASSQPDRGKAYNEKLFF - TRBJ1-4 TRBD1 TRBV4-1 18
TGTGCCAGCAGTTCTCCCTCCACAGGGTCCCAAGAGACCCAGTACTTC CASSSPSTGSQETQYF - TRBJ2-5 - TRBV27 16
TGTGCCAGTAGTAAGGGACTAGCGGGAGAGGGAGATACGCAGTATTTT CASSKGLAGEGDTQYF - TRBJ2-3 TRBD2 TRBV19 16
TGTGCCAGCAGTCCCCTTTCGAGGGTAGACAATGAGCAGTTCTTC CASSPLSRVDNEQFF - TRBJ2-1 - TRBV28 15
TGTGCCAGTAGTATGGGCAGGGGGCCGGGGAACACTGAAGCTTTCTTT CASSMGRGPGNTEAFF - TRBJ1-1 TRBD1 TRBV19 16
TGTGCCAGCAGCTTAGGGGCTAGCGGGAGCCACGAGCAGTACTTC CASSLGASGSHEQYF - TRBJ2-7 TRBD2 TRBV7-6 15
TGTGCCAGCAACAACGGGTGGCGGGGCACAGATACGCAGTATTTT CASNNGWRGTDTQYF - TRBJ2-3 - TRBV7-8 15
TGTGCCAGCAGCTCAACGACAAGGCGTACAGATACGCAGTATTTT CASSSTTRRTDTQYF - TRBJ2-3 - TRBV5-6 15
TGTGCCAGCAGCGATTCCCTGAGCAACACTGAAGCTTTCTTT CASSDSLSNTEAFF - TRBJ1-1 - TRBV6-2/TRBV6-3 14
TGTGCCACCAAGTTAAGTACCAGGGTTGGCTACACCTTC CATKLSTRVGYTF - TRBJ1-2 - TRBV28 13
TGTGCCAGCAGCTTTAGCGGGAGGGGTTACAATGAGCAGTTCTTC CASSFSGRGYNEQFF - TRBJ2-1 TRBD2 TRBV5-6 15
TGTGCCAGCAGCGTAGGCCATGTAGACTATAATTCACCCCTCCACTTT CASSVGHVDYNSPLHF - TRBJ1-6 - TRBV9 16
TGTGCCATCAGTTCGGGACAGGGTGACGAAAAACTGTTTTTT CAISSGQGDEKLFF - TRBJ1-4 TRBD1 TRBV10-3 14
TGTGCCAGCAGCGTGGGACTAGCTCTGCATGAGCAGTTCTTC CASSVGLALHEQFF - TRBJ2-1 TRBD2 TRBV5-5 14
TGTGCCAGCAGGGCCCCCACGGAGCAGTTCTTC CASRAPTEQFF - TRBJ2-1 - TRBV12-3/TRBV12-4 11
TGTGCCAGCAGCACTGACAGGGAGGAAAAACTGTTTTTT CASSTDREEKLFF once TRBJ1-4 TRBD1 TRBV28 13